Listed here are 6 T cell receptor beta chains from one sample, sequenced in a study of OX40 agonist ivuxolimab in advanced cancers. The table came from immunoSEQ multiplex PCR; TCRdb's copy has only in-frame clones and leaves some out. The sample contains around 31,000 clones, 81% of which appear only once. Material: CD4+ or CD8+ T cells sorted from blood, obtained in a trial of the OX40 agonist ivuxolimab. All receptors derive from an adult with an advanced solid tumor such as melanoma, head and neck, liver or kidney cancer.

The chain's CDR3 is CASSPGLQGGASEAFF. In DNA form, the CDR3 reads TGTGCCAGCAGCCCAGGGCTCCAGGGTGGGGCGTCTGAAGCTTTCTTT. This chain connects TRBV11-3 to TRBJ1-1; D possibly corresponds to TRBD1 (5 bases). Trimming shortened V by 5 bases and J by 6 bases, and 22 bases separated the two germline ends. This CDR3 region has 16 residues. Germline-derived CDR1 and CDR2 are SGHNT and YENEEA.

V and J are TRBV6-6 and TRBJ1-5; a weak D match, TRBD1 (5 bases). V dropped 4 bases and J dropped 2 bases, with 12 bases sitting between them. The CDR3 consists of 15 residues. Per the germline V gene, CDR1 is MNHNY and CDR2 is SVGAGI (reference sequence). For the CDR3, the DNA is TGTGCCAGCAGTTCTTCCGGGACTCGCAATCAGCCCCAGCATTTT. Protein sequence: CASSSSGTRNQPQHF.

Comments on this clone: Other DNA sequences of this sample code for an identical CDR3. The rearrangement uses TRBV28 and TRBJ1-1, with D maybe TRBD1 (5 bases). The CDR3 is 11 amino acids. Between the trimmed V and J ends, which lost 2 bases and 8 bases, there was a span of 6 bases. Germline V gene sequence: CDR1 MDHEN, CDR2 SYDVKM. The CDR3 region has the DNA TGTGCCAGCAGTTTACGGGGGGAAGCTTTCTTT. Its protein is CASSLRGEAFF.

V is TRBV10-1 and J is TRBJ1-2; D possibly corresponds to TRBD1 (6 bases). The CDR3 sequence is 15 residues long. Trimming took 3 bases from V and 6 from J, leaving 17 bases between them. Per the germline V gene, CDR1 is WNHNN and CDR2 is SYGVQD (reference sequence). The CDR3 nucleotides read TGCGCCAGCAGTGACCTCGAAAGATCAGGGGATGGCTACACCTTC. It encodes CASSDLERSGDGYTF.

The gene calls are TRBV5-4 and TRBJ1-6; no firm D call. Germline V gene sequence: CDR1 SGHNT, CDR2 YYREEE (reference sequence). V was clipped by 1 base and J by 2 bases, with 16 bases between them. This CDR3 region has 18 residues. The CDR3 DNA follows: TGTGCCAGCAGCTTGACTTCGGGTGGATCCGCCTATAATTCACCCCTCCACTTT. This encodes CASSLTSGGSAYNSPLHF. The whole variable domain, filled in from reference TRBV5-4 and TRBJ1-6, reads ETGVTQSPTHLIKTRGQQVTLRCSSQSGHNTVSWYQQALGQGPQFIFQYYREEENGRGNFPPRFSGLQFPNYSSELNVNALELDDSALYLCASSLTSGGSAYNSPLHFGNGTRLTVT.

This clone has a single count. CDR3 DNA: TGTGCCAGCAGCCGGCGGGACGGGGGCTATGGCTACACCTTC. Translation: CASSRRDGGYGYTF. The V and J genes are TRBV5-4 and TRBJ1-2; maybe TRBD1 (5 bases). This CDR3 spans 14 amino acids. With 4 bases removed from V and 4 bases from J, the gap between germline ends came to 14 bases. CDR1 SGHNT and CDR2 YYREEE come from the germline V gene (reference sequence).